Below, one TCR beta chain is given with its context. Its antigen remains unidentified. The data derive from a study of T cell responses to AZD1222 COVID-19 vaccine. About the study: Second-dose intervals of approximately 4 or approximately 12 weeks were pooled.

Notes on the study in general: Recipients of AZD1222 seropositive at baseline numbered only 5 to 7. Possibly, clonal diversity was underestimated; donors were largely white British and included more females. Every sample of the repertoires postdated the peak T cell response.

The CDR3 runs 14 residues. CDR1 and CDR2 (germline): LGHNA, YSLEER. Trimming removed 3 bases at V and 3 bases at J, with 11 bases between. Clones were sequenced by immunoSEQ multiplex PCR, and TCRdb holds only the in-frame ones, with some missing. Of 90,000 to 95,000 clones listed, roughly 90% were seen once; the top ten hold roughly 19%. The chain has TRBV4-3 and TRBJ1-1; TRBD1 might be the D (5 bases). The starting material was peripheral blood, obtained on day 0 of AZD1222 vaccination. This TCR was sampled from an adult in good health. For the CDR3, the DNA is TGCGCCAGCAGCCAGGGGAGGGGCGACACTGAAGCTTTCTTT. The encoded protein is CASSQGRGDTEAFF.